This T cell receptor beta chain is from a study of molecular identifiers for immune sequencing clone quantification. This CDR3 comprises 15 residues. Germline V gene sequence: CDR1 DFQATT, CDR2 SNEGSKA (reference sequence). With 0 bases removed from V and 0 bases from J, the gap between germline ends came to 12 bases. Study results and limitations: A single cell's spiked Jurkat TCR RNA was reportedly detectable among 950,000 to 1,000,000 naive cells. Underestimated sizes of highly expanded clones could result from identical TCR molecules that share a barcode.

From the PCR reads, TCRdb called clonotypes with MiXCR, one entry per CDR3 protein. The sample carries just over 35,000 distinct CDR3 sequences, approximately 20% recorded once. This clonotype was seen only once. What it recognizes is unknown. Sorting selected naive CD8 T cells with a CD8+CD4-CCR7+CD45RA+ phenotype. The sequencing input was naive CD8+ T cells from blood, with Jurkat cell RNA spiked in. Subset described: FACS-sorted CD8+CD4-CCR7+CD45RA+ naive T cells. This clonotype was sampled from a human donor in good health. Some libraries in this study had Jurkat cell RNA spiked in. The chain recombines TRBV20-1 with TRBJ2-7; perhaps TRBD2 as D (5 bases). CDR3 in DNA: TGCAGTGCTAGAGATCTGTCGCGGGCCTCCTACGAGCAGTACTTC. Protein product: CSARDLSRASYEQYF.